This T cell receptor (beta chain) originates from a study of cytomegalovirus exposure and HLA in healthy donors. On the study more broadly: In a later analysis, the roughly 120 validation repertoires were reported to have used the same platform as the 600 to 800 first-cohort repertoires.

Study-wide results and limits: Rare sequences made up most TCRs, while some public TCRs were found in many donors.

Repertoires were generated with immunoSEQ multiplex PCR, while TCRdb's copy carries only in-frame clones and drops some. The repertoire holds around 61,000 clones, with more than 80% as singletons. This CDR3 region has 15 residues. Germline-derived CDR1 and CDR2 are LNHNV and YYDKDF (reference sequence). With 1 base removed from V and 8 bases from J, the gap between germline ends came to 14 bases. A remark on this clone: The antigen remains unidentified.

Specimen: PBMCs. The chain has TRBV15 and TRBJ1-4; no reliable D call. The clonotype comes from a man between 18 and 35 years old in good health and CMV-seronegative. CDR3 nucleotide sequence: TGTGCCACCAGCAGAGTTAGGGCAGCGGGAGAAAAACTGTTTTTT. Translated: CATSRVRAAGEKLFF.